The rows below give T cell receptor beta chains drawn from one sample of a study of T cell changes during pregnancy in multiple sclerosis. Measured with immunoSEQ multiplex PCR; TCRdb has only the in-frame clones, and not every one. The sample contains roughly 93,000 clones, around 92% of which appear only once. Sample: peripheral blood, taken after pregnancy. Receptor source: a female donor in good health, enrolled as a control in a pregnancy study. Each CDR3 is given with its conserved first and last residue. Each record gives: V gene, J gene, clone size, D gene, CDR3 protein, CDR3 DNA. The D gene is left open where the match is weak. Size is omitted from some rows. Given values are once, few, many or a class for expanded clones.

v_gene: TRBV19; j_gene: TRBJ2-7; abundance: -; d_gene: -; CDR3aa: CASSMSLSYEQYF; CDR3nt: TGTGCCAGTAGTATGTCACTCTCCTACGAGCAGTACTTC
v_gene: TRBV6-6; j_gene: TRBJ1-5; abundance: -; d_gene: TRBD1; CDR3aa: CASSYRDRGGNQPQHF; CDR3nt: TGTGCCAGCAGTTACCGGGACAGGGGTGGCAATCAGCCCCAGCATTTT
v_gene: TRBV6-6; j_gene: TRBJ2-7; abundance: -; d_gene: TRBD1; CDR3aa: CASSFSDRGGSYEQYF; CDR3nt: TGTGCCAGCAGTTTTTCGGACAGGGGAGGGTCCTACGAGCAGTACTTC
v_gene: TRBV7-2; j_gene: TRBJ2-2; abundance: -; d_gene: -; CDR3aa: CASSLALRGFDTGELFF; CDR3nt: TGTGCCAGCAGCTTAGCGTTAAGGGGTTTTGACACCGGGGAGCTGTTTTTT
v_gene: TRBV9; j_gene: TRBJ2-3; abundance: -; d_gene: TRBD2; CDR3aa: CASSPVSGRATDTQYF; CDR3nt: TGTGCCAGCAGCCCTGTTAGCGGGAGAGCCACAGATACGCAGTATTTT
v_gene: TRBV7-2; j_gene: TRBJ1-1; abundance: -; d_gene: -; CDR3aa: CASSPGGQWNTEAFF; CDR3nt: TGTGCCAGCAGCCCAGGAGGGCAATGGAACACTGAAGCTTTCTTT
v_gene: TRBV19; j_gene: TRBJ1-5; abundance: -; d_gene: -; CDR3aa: CASSHGISPQHF; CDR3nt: TGTGCCAGTTCGCACGGTATTTCGCCCCAGCATTTT
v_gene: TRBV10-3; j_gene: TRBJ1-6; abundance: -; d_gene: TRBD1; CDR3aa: CAISEGQFNSPLHF; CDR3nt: TGTGCCATCAGCGAGGGACAGTTTAATTCACCCCTCCACTTT
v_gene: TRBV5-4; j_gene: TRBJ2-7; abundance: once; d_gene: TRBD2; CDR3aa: CAGSTSGRFYEQYF; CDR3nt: TGTGCCGGGTCCACTAGCGGGAGGTTCTACGAGCAGTACTTC
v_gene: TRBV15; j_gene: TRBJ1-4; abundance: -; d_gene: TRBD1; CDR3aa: CATSRAGQGEKLFF; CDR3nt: TGTGCCACCAGCAGAGCTGGACAGGGCGAAAAACTGTTTTTT
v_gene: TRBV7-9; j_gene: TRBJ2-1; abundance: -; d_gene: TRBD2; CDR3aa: CASSPGGRRQFF; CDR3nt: TGTGCCAGCAGCCCGGGGGGGAGGAGGCAGTTCTTC
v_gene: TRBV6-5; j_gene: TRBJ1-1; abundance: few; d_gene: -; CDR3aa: CASSYVRGDEAFF; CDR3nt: TGTGCCAGCAGTTACGTCCGGGGAGATGAAGCTTTCTTT
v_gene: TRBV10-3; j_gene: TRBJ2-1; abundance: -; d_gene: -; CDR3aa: CAISQDLNSYNEQFF; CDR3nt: TGTGCCATCAGTCAAGACTTAAACTCCTACAATGAGCAGTTCTTC
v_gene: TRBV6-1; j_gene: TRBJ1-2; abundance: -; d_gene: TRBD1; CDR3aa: CASSGTGDGYTF; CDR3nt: TGTGCCAGCAGTGGAACAGGGGATGGCTACACCTTC
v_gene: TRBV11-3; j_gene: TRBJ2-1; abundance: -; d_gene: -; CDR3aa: CASSLDRRGVAYNEQFF; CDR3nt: TGTGCCAGCAGCTTAGATCGGCGCGGGGTGGCCTACAATGAGCAGTTCTTC
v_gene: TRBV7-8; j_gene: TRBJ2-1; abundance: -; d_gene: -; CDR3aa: CASSLAEEVEQFF; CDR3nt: TGTGCCAGCAGCTTAGCGGAAGAGGTTGAGCAGTTCTTC
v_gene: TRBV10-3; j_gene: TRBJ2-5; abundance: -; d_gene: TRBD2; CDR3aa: CATRGRASGQETQYF; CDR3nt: TGTGCCACCCGTGGAAGGGCTAGCGGCCAAGAGACCCAGTACTTC
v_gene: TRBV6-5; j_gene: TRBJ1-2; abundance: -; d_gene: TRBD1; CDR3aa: CASSRTGDGYTF; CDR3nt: TGTGCCAGCAGTCGGACAGGGGACGGCTACACCTTC
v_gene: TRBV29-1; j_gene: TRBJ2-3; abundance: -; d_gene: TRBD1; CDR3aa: CSVADRGTDTQYF; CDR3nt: TGCAGCGTGGCCGACAGGGGAACAGATACGCAGTATTTT
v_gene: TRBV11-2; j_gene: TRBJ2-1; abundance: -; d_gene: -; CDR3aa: CASSLSQERMNEQFF; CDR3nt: TGTGCCAGCAGCTTAAGCCAGGAAAGGATGAATGAGCAGTTCTTC
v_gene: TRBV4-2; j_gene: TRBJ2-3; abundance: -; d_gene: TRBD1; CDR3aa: CASSPGQTSTDTQYF; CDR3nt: TGTGCCAGCAGCCCGGGACAGACTAGCACAGATACGCAGTATTTT
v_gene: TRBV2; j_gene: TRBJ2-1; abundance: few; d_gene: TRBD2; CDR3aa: CASSETLAEFF; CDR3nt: TGTGCCAGCAGTGAAACGCTAGCGGAGTTCTTC
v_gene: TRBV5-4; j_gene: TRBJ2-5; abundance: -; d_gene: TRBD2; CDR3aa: CASSLREGRETQYF; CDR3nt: TGTGCCAGCAGCTTACGGGAGGGCCGAGAGACCCAGTACTTC
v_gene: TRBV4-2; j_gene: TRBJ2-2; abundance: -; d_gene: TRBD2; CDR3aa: CASSQFSLAGGPSTGELFF; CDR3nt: TGTGCCAGCAGCCAGTTTTCCCTAGCGGGAGGGCCCAGCACCGGGGAGCTGTTTTTT
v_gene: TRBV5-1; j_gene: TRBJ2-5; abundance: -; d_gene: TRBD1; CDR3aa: CASSEGQGVQTQYF; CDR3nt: TGCGCCAGCAGCGAGGGACAGGGGGTACAGACCCAGTACTTC
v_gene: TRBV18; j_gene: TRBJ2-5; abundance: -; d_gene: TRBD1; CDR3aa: CASSPQRDRGLETQYF; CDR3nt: TGTGCCAGCTCACCTCAGAGGGACAGGGGGCTCGAGACCCAGTACTTC
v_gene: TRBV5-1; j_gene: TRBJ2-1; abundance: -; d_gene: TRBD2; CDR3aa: CASSLEAGTYNEQFF; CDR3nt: TGCGCCAGCAGCTTGGAAGCGGGGACCTACAATGAGCAGTTCTTC
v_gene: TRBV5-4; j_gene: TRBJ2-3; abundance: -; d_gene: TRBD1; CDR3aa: CASSLQGVSTDTQYF; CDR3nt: TGTGCCAGCAGCTTACAGGGGGTGAGCACAGATACGCAGTATTTT
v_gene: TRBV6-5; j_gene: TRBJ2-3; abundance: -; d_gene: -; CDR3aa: CASSPSARTDTQYF; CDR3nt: TGTGCCAGTAGCCCTAGCGCTCGCACAGATACGCAGTATTTT
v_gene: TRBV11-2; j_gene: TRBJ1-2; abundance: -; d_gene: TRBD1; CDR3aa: CASSHSRQGNYGYTF; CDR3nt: TGTGCCAGCAGCCACTCTCGACAGGGGAACTATGGCTACACCTTC
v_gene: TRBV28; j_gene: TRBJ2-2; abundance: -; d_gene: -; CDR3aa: CATQREREVTGELFF; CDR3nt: TGTGCCACACAACGGGAGAGGGAGGTGACCGGGGAGCTGTTTTTT
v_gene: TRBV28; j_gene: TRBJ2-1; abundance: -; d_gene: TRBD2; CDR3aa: CATTGASGTSYNEQFF; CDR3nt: TGTGCCACCACTGGGGCTAGCGGGACCTCCTACAATGAGCAGTTCTTC
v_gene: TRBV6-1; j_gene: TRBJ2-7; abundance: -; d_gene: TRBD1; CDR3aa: CASSDRGPFYEQYF; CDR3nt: TGTGCCAGCAGTGACAGGGGGCCCTTCTACGAGCAGTACTTC
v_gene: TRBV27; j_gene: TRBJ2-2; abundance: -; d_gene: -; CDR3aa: CASSLAGLNTGELFF; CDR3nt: TGTGCCAGCAGTTTGGCGGGTTTGAACACCGGGGAGCTGTTTTTT
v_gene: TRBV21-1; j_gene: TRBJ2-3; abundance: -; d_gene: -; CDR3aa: CASSRLTRWVPTSTDTQYF; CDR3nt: TGTGCCAGCAGCCGACTTACCCGTTGGGTCCCTACGTCCACAGATACGCAGTATTTT
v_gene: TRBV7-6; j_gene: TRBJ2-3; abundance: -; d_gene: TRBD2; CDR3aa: CASSPDGGGGDTQYF; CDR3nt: TGTGCCAGCAGCCCCGACGGCGGGGGAGGAGATACGCAGTATTTT
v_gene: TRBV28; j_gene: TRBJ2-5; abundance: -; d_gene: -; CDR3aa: CASSSQPTGGGRETQYF; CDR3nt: TGTGCCAGCAGTTCCCAACCTACAGGGGGGGGGCGTGAGACCCAGTACTTC
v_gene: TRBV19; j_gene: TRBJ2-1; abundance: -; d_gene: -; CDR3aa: CASSIGAGALKNEQFF; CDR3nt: TGTGCCAGTAGTATAGGGGCGGGGGCCCTGAAAAATGAGCAGTTCTTC